These 22 T cell receptor beta chains share one sample of origin, sequenced in a study of cytomegalovirus exposure and HLA in healthy donors. 13 Jbeta primers and 60 Vbeta primers were used for the PCR. The protocol was immunoSEQ multiplex PCR, while the TCRdb copy is restricted to in-frame clones and leaves out a portion. The sample has some 54,000 clones, more than 70% seen once. The sequenced sample consisted of PBMCs. Source of these receptors: a male donor in good health and CMV-seronegative.

The chain recombines TRBV30 with TRBJ1-1; the match to TRBD1 covers 9 bases. The V segment lost 4 bases and the J segment 11 bases; nucleotides outside the gene matches: 11. The CDR3 spans 13 residues. Germline V gene data show CDR1 as GTSNPN and CDR2 as SVGIG (reference sequence). The CDR3 nucleotides read TGTGCCTGGATCTTTACAGGGGGCGCACAGGCTTTCTTT. Translating gives CAWIFTGGAQAFF.

V is TRBV7-2 and J is TRBJ2-1, with 8 bases that match TRBD1. CDR1 and CDR2 (germline): SGHTA, FQGNSA. V lost 8 bases, J lost 0 bases, and 3 bases stayed unmatched. CDR3 length: 14 amino acids. In nucleotides, the CDR3 is TGTGCCAGCCCTGGGACAGGCTCCTACAATGAGCAGTTCTTC. The encoded protein is CASPGTGSYNEQFF.

This rearrangement joins TRBV7-3 to TRBJ1-1, with 9 bases aligning to TRBD1. The CDR3 runs to 15 residues. Trimming at V came to 5 bases and at J to 0 bases, leaving 4 bases not matched to a gene. Looked up from germline, CDR1 is SGHTA and CDR2 is FQGTGA. The CDR3 protein is CASSPTGGLNTEAFF. The CDR3 DNA sequence: TGTGCCAGCAGCCCCACAGGGGGCTTGAACACTGAAGCTTTCTTT.

The V and J genes are TRBV4-1 and TRBJ2-7; 11 bases are shared with TRBD2. The CDR3 spans 15 residues. Germline trimming cut 4 bases from V and 4 bases from J; bases unmatched to any gene: 6. Germline V CDR1 and CDR2: MGHRA, YSYEKL. The CDR3 protein is CASSPLAGELYEQYF. The CDR3 region has the DNA TGCGCCAGCAGCCCACTAGCGGGGGAGCTATACGAGCAGTACTTC.

The chain employs TRBV7-6 and TRBJ1-3; D call uncertain. CDR3 size: 14 residues. Germline values: CDR1 SGHVS, CDR2 FNYEAQ. V was pared by 0 bases and J by 9 bases, with 12 bases between. CDR3 nucleotides: TGTGCCAGCAGCTTAGCTTCGGGATCTGGCACCATATATTTT. Protein sequence: CASSLASGSGTIYF.

The table lists this clone with a count of one. The chain uses TRBV6-5 and TRBJ2-7, with 8 bases that match TRBD1. Losses at the gene ends were 10 bases for V and 5 bases for J; bases not matched to a gene: 7. Germline V gives CDR1 MNHEY, CDR2 SVGAGI. The CDR3 spans 12 residues. In nucleotides, the CDR3 is TGTGCCATACGGACAGGGAAGAACGAGCAGTACTTC. This codes for CAIRTGKNEQYF.

The chain couples TRBV6-4 to TRBJ1-1, with 7 bases lining up with TRBD1. The length of the CDR3 is 13 residues. The V gene end was trimmed by 6 bases and the J gene end by 4 bases; junction bases not matched to a gene: 5. Germline V gene data show CDR1 as MRHNA and CDR2 as SNTAGT. The CDR3 bases are TGTGCCAGCAGCTTTCAGGGGGGCACTGAAGCTTTCTTT. It translates to CASSFQGGTEAFF.

The CDR3 spells CASSLERNTEAFF. In DNA form, the CDR3 reads TGTGCCAGCAGCTTAGAGAGGAACACTGAAGCTTTCTTT. V gene TRBV7-9 combines with J gene TRBJ1-1, with D unclear. Germline loops: CDR1 SEHNR, CDR2 FQNEAQ (reference sequence). CDR3 size: 13 residues. The ends were cut back, 1 base at V and 1 base at J, with 4 bases in the middle.

This clone was observed a single time. This chain links TRBV5-1 with TRBJ2-7; TRBD1 is a possible D gene (6 bases). Germline assignment: CDR1 SGHRS and CDR2 YFSETQ. The CDR3 extends over 13 amino acids. V gave up 5 bases and J gave up 0 bases, with 9 bases separating them. The CDR3 sequence: CASRQGSSYEQYF. CDR3 bases: TGCGCCAGCAGGCAGGGGAGCTCCTACGAGCAGTACTTC.

The rearrangement uses TRBV5-1 and TRBJ1-6, with 12 bases that match TRBD1. Germline CDR1 SGHRS, CDR2 YFSETQ. This CDR3 comprises 16 residues. V shed 3 bases and J 8 bases; nucleotides not matched to a gene: 6. CDR3 protein: CASSSPGTGGDSPLHF. The DNA for the CDR3 is TGCGCCAGCAGCTCGCCCGGGACAGGGGGCGATTCACCCCTCCACTTT.

The chain has TRBV30 and TRBJ2-5, with 9 bases matching TRBD2. Germline V gene data show CDR1 as GTSNPN and CDR2 as SVGIG (reference sequence). This CDR3 is 17 amino acids long. The trim removed 1 base at V and 1 base at J, leaving 10 bases unmatched. The CDR3 DNA is TGTGCCTGGAGTGGCGGGTCTAGCGGGGCCCTCCAAGAGACCCAGTACTTC. This sequence encodes CAWSGGSSGALQETQYF.

This chain joins TRBV7-3 and TRBJ2-5; 8 nucleotides line up with TRBD1. This CDR3 region has 15 residues. V lost 5 bases, J lost 5 bases, and 10 bases stayed unmatched. The germline CDR1 and CDR2 sequences are SGHTA and FQGTGA. This CDR3 reads CASSRQGQGAETQYF. CDR3 nucleotide sequence: TGTGCCAGCAGCCGACAGGGTCAGGGGGCGGAGACCCAGTACTTC. Full variable domain (missing parts from reference TRBV7-3 and TRBJ2-5): GAGVSQTPSNKVTEKGKYVELRCDPISGHTALYWYRQSLGQGPEFLIYFQGTGAADDSGLPNDRFFAVRPEGSVSTLKIQRTERGDSAVYLCASSRQGQGAETQYFGPGTRLLVL.

The chain combines TRBV7-9 with TRBJ1-1, with 7 bases matching TRBD1. With 5 bases clipped from V and 6 bases from J, the junction kept 3 bases outside the gene matches. Germline CDR1 reads SEHNR; CDR2 reads FQNEAQ (reference sequence). There are 12 residues in the CDR3. The CDR3 DNA sequence: TGTGCCAGCAGCCGACAGGGCCCTGAAGCTTTCTTT. This sequence encodes CASSRQGPEAFF.

The rearrangement uses TRBV11-1 and TRBJ1-1, with D possibly matching TRBD1 (6 bases). Trimming shortened V by 5 bases and J by 11 bases, and 21 bases separated the two germline ends. Germline loops: CDR1 SGHAT, CDR2 FQDESV (reference sequence). CDR3 length equals 14 residues. The CDR3 sequence: CASSRAGAQSMAFF. The CDR3 bases are TGTGCCAGCAGCCGGGCGGGGGCTCAGTCTATGGCTTTCTTT.

This chain connects TRBV30 to TRBJ2-7, with D hard to call. There are 12 residues in the CDR3. V lost 1 base, J lost 0 bases, and 4 bases lay in between. Germline V gene sequence: CDR1 GTSNPN, CDR2 SVGIG (reference sequence). Here the CDR3 reads CAWSAFSYEQYF. The CDR3 coding sequence is TGTGCCTGGAGTGCATTCTCCTACGAGCAGTACTTC.

The chain has TRBV9 and TRBJ2-5; 10 bases match TRBD1. The CDR3 is 18 residues long. Germline-derived CDR1 and CDR2 are SGDLS and YYNGEE. V was clipped by 0 bases and J by 5 bases; unmatched bases: 13. The CDR3 nucleotides read TGTGCCAGCAGCGTAGCCGGAGACAGGGGGCAATCCTCGGAGACCCAGTACTTC. The encoded protein is CASSVAGDRGQSSETQYF.

The table lists this clone with a count of one. The CDR3 is CASSTTPRVDEKLFF. The DNA of the CDR3 is TGTGCCAGCAGCACCACCCCCAGGGTGGATGAAAAACTGTTTTTT. The chain employs TRBV9 and TRBJ1-4; D is perhaps TRBD1 (5 bases). Germline V lookup: CDR1 SGDLS, CDR2 YYNGEE. The CDR3 contains 15 residues. Deletions cut 4 bases from V and 6 bases from J, with 16 bases between.

The chain has TRBV29-1 and TRBJ2-1; 10 bases agree with TRBD1. The CDR3 length is 14 residues. Germline trimming cut 4 bases from V and 8 bases from J; bases unmatched to any gene: 8. CDR1 and CDR2 (germline): SQVTM, ANQGSEA. CDR3 in amino acids: CSVGGTGVGDEQFF. In DNA, the CDR3 is TGCAGCGTTGGGGGGACAGGGGTTGGCGATGAGCAGTTCTTC.

V is TRBV9 and J is TRBJ2-1; D might be TRBD1 or TRBD2, each matching 5 bases. The germline V gene encodes CDR1 SGDLS and CDR2 YYNGEE. The CDR3 covers 15 residues. Deletions cut 4 bases from V and 6 bases from J, with 17 bases between. CDR3 loop: CASSLGTNGGNEQFF. The CDR3 bases are TGTGCCAGCAGCCTAGGGACCAACGGAGGCAATGAGCAGTTCTTC.

This clone was observed a handful of times. The chain links TRBV5-6 to TRBJ1-1; D possibly corresponds to TRBD1 (5 bases). Looked up from germline, CDR1 is SGHDT and CDR2 is YYEEEE. The germline V and J ends were trimmed by 4 bases and 1 base, with 14 bases remaining between them. CDR3 length equals 15 residues. In nucleotides, the CDR3 is TGTGCCAGCAGCCTAGGGGTTCAGGCGAACACTGAAGCTTTCTTT. Translated: CASSLGVQANTEAFF.

The chain combines TRBV19 with TRBJ2-4; possible D gene TRBD2, 6 bases. The ends were cut back, 5 bases at V and 11 bases at J, with 10 bases in the middle. The germline CDR1 and CDR2 sequences are LNHDA and SQIVND (reference sequence). This CDR3 region has 11 residues. In DNA, the CDR3 is TGTGCCAGTAGTGTCAGGGAGGTTCAGTACTTC. It translates to CASSVREVQYF.

V usage is TRBV7-2 and J usage is TRBJ2-7; TRBD2 aligns across 11 bases. The germline gives CDR1 SGHTA, CDR2 FQGNSA. The length of the CDR3 is 15 residues. The V gene end was trimmed by 6 bases and the J gene end by 6 bases; junction bases not matched to a gene: 10. The CDR3, as DNA: TGTGCCAGCAGAACCTCTAGCGGGGGGCCCTTCGAGCAGTACTTC. It encodes CASRTSSGGPFEQYF.